This T cell receptor (beta chain) was obtained from a study of technical replicates of blood from a few donors listed by TCRdb under 2017. Libraries were made using the immunoSEQ multiplex PCR assay. This is the immuneACCESS table as TCRdb keeps it, with only in-frame sequences that have V and J called. A part of the clones is gone; compared with another copy, unresolved V genes explain less than half, and the rest is unexplained. Here the sample has tens of thousands of clones; nearly 97% occur a single time. The leading ten clones occupy over 0.2% of the sample. With respect to this clone: The specificity of this receptor is unknown. Nothing much larger sits one base from this clone, and base qualities are not available.

The cysteine opens and the phenylalanine closes a CDR3 of 14 amino acids. Of all the DNA, just the CDR3 is kept, 42 bases in frame from base 1. In the germline V gene, CDR1 corresponds to SGHRS and CDR2 to YFSETQ. V sheds 0 bases and J sheds 4 bases, leaving 10 bases between their ends. The sample taken for sequencing was T cells isolated from PBMCs. The rearranged segments are TRBV5-1 and TRBJ1-2, with the D gene not confidently named. The origin of this receptor is a human donor in good health. DNA sequence: TGCGCCAGCAGCTTGGGCCGGGCGGGCTATGGCTACACCTTC. This yields the protein CASSLGRAGYGYTF.